Following are 30 T cell receptor beta chains from one sample sequenced in a study of cytomegalovirus exposure and HLA in healthy donors. PCR used 60 Vbeta primers and 13 Jbeta primers. Repertoires were generated with immunoSEQ multiplex PCR, while TCRdb's copy carries only in-frame clones and drops some. The sample yields approximately 150,000 clones, 75% to 90% seen once. Material for sequencing was PBMCs. The receptor source for this set is a woman under 40 in good health and CMV-seronegative.

V gene TRBV10-1 combines with J gene TRBJ2-7; 7 positions match TRBD1. CDR1 and CDR2 (germline): WNHNN, SYGVQD (reference sequence). This CDR3 contains 13 residues. The ends lost 4 bases at V and 9 bases at J; junction bases unmatched: 9. CDR3 loop: CASSGQGQGLQYF. CDR3 bases: TGCGCCAGCAGTGGACAGGGTCAAGGGTTGCAGTACTTC.

The genes are TRBV27 and TRBJ2-1; 8 bases are a match to TRBD2. Germline V lookup: CDR1 MNHEY, CDR2 SMNVEV (reference sequence). V lost 5 bases and J lost 6; bases outside the gene matches: 15. The CDR3 loop spans 17 amino acids. DNA for the CDR3: TGTGCCAGCAGTATACGCGGATCGGGACTAGTGGCCAATGAGCAGTTCTTC. Translating it yields CASSIRGSGLVANEQFF.

V usage is TRBV5-4 and J usage is TRBJ2-3; a weak D match, TRBD2 (5 bases). Trimming shortened V by 2 bases and J by 0 bases, and 13 bases separated the two germline ends. Per germline, CDR1 SGHNT and CDR2 YYREEE (reference sequence). The CDR3 covers 16 residues. CDR3 nucleotides: TGTGCCAGCAGCTTCGACCCTCGCGGGAGCACAGATACGCAGTATTTT. It specifies CASSFDPRGSTDTQYF. The complete variable domain, with remaining parts taken from reference TRBV5-4 and TRBJ2-3, reads ETGVTQSPTHLIKTRGQQVTLRCSSQSGHNTVSWYQQALGQGPQFIFQYYREEENGRGNFPPRFSGLQFPNYSSELNVNALELDDSALYLCASSFDPRGSTDTQYFGPGTRLTVL.

The chain employs TRBV7-2 and TRBJ1-6; 7 bases align to TRBD1. Trimming at V came to 2 bases and at J to 9 bases, leaving 10 bases not matched to a gene. The germline CDR1 and CDR2 sequences are SGHTA and FQGNSA. This CDR3 contains 16 residues. CDR3 sequence: CASSLSPGQGGSPLHF. The CDR3 DNA follows: TGTGCCAGCAGCTTATCGCCCGGCCAGGGGGGTTCACCCCTCCACTTT.

The chain links TRBV11-2 to TRBJ2-1; D is uncertain. The CDR3 contains 15 residues. The germline V gene encodes CDR1 SGHAT and CDR2 FQNNGV. Trimming cost V 0 bases and J 2 bases, with 8 bases left between them. The CDR3 region has the DNA TGTGCCAGCAGCTTAGATCTGACTCCCTACAATGAGCAGTTCTTC. Its protein is CASSLDLTPYNEQFF.

V usage is TRBV11-2 and J usage is TRBJ2-2; weak D call: TRBD1 (6 bases). Germline V gene data show CDR1 as SGHAT and CDR2 as FQNNGV. V shed 6 bases and J shed 1 base, with 12 bases lying between them. The CDR3 totals 15 residues. The CDR3 DNA follows: TGTGCCAGCAGTCCAGACAGGCTGAACACCGGGGAGCTGTTTTTT. It translates to CASSPDRLNTGELFF. Looking up the rest from reference TRBV11-2 and TRBJ2-2 gives the full variable domain: EAGVAQSPRYKIIEKRQSVAFWCNPISGHATLYWYQQILGQGPKLLIQFQNNGVVDDSQLPKDRFSAERLKGVDSTLKIQPAKLEDSAVYLCASSPDRLNTGELFFGEGSRLTVL.

V usage is TRBV15 and J usage is TRBJ2-7; 9 bases agree with TRBD1. The ends lost 1 base at V and 0 bases at J; junction bases unmatched: 4. CDR1 and CDR2 (germline): LNHNV, YYDKDF (reference sequence). The CDR3 has 16 amino acids. In DNA form, the CDR3 reads TGTGCCACCAGCAGAGGAGGGACAGGGAGCTCCTACGAGCAGTACTTC. This sequence encodes CATSRGGTGSSYEQYF.

The table lists this clone with a count of one. One junction end disagrees with the germline gene, perhaps due to a read error. The genes are TRBV7-9 and TRBJ2-1, with D tentatively TRBD1 or TRBD2 (6 bases each). This CDR3 comprises 12 residues. The germline gives CDR1 SEHNR, CDR2 FQNEAQ (reference sequence). The CDR3 DNA is TGTTCCAGCAGCTTAGGGGGGCCCGAGGGGTTCTTC. Translating gives CSSSLGGPEGFF.

The sample holds a few counts of this clone. J is TRBJ1-5 and V is TRBV6-5, with D unclear. This CDR3 contains 14 residues. CDR1 and CDR2 (germline): MNHEY, SVGAGI. V was pared by 6 bases and J by 0 bases, with 9 bases between. The CDR3 reads CASSHRSSNQPQHF. DNA for the CDR3: TGTGCCAGCAGCCATAGGAGTAGCAATCAGCCCCAGCATTTT.

J is TRBJ2-7 and V is TRBV7-9; the match to TRBD2 covers 15 bases. This CDR3 is built from 18 residues. CDR1 SEHNR and CDR2 FQNEAQ come from the germline V gene (reference sequence). After removal of 5 bases from V and 1 base from J, the junction contained 9 bases not matched to a gene. As DNA, the CDR3 is TGTGCCAGCAGCCGTCCCGGGACTAGCGGGAGGCGTTCCTACGAGCAGTACTTC. Translated: CASSRPGTSGRRSYEQYF.

The rearrangement links TRBV2 to TRBJ1-5; 8 nucleotides match TRBD1. The CDR3 extends over 15 amino acids. The trim removed 7 bases at V and 5 bases at J, leaving 10 bases unmatched. Germline loops: CDR1 SNHLY, CDR2 FYNNEI. CDR3 DNA sequence: TGTGCCAGCAAGACGAACAGGGGGGGGGATCAGCCCCAGCATTTT. It translates to CASKTNRGGDQPQHF. Supplemented by reference TRBV2 and TRBJ1-5, the full variable domain reads EPEVTQTPSHQVTQMGQEVILRCVPISNHLYFYWYRQILGQKVEFLVSFYNNEISEKSEIFDDQFSVERPDGSNFTLKIRSTKLEDSAMYFCASKTNRGGDQPQHFGDGTRLSIL.

The V call is TRBV5-6, the J call TRBJ2-7; possibly TRBD1 for D (6 bases). Germline values: CDR1 SGHDT, CDR2 YYEEEE. Trimming took 3 bases from V and 3 from J, leaving 13 bases between them. The CDR3 extends over 14 amino acids. The CDR3 coding sequence is TGTGCCAGCAGCTCGCAGGGGTATATCTACGAGCAGTACTTC. Encoded protein: CASSSQGYIYEQYF.

This chain joins TRBV30 and TRBJ2-7; TRBD1 is a possible D gene (6 bases). The CDR3 length is 13 residues. CDR1 and CDR2 (germline): GTSNPN, SVGIG (reference sequence). With 4 bases removed from V and 6 bases from J, the gap between germline ends came to 16 bases. The DNA of the CDR3 is TGTGCCTGGATCCCCGTGGGGGCGATCGAGCAGTACTTC. Protein: CAWIPVGAIEQYF.

The V gene is TRBV6-6, the J gene TRBJ2-2; 8 bases line up with TRBD1. Germline values: CDR1 MNHNY, CDR2 SVGAGI (reference sequence). The V segment lost 6 bases and the J segment 6 bases; nucleotides outside the gene matches: 3. The CDR3 extends over 13 amino acids. The CDR3 DNA is TGTGCCAGCAGGACAGGGGACGCCGGGGAGCTGTTTTTT. Its translation: CASRTGDAGELFF.

This chain joins TRBV7-2 and TRBJ2-1, with 9 bases that match TRBD2. This CDR3 has 18 amino acids. Germline V lookup: CDR1 SGHTA, CDR2 FQGNSA. With V trimmed by 5 bases and J by 0 bases, 11 bases remained unmatched. The CDR3 here is CASSGGRASQSSYNEQFF. CDR3 sequence (DNA): TGTGCCAGCAGCGGCGGGAGGGCTTCCCAAAGCTCCTACAATGAGCAGTTCTTC.

The J gene is TRBJ2-2, the V gene TRBV10-3; 7 nucleotides match TRBD1. V dropped 2 bases and J dropped 8; count of bases not matched to a gene: 8. The germline V gene has CDR1 ENHRY and CDR2 SYGVKD. The CDR3 is 15 residues long. CDR3 sequence: CAISEPETGSGELFF. Written as DNA, the CDR3 is TGTGCCATCAGTGAGCCAGAGACAGGGTCAGGGGAGCTGTTTTTT.

This chain joins TRBV6-4 and TRBJ1-6; 8 nucleotides agree with TRBD1. The germline V gene encodes CDR1 MRHNA and CDR2 SNTAGT. The CDR3 sequence is 14 residues long. V gave up 5 bases and J gave up 8 bases; unmatched junction bases: 5. In DNA form, the CDR3 reads TGTGCCAGCAGTCCAACAGGGGGACATTCACCCCTCCACTTT. This codes for CASSPTGGHSPLHF.

The chain uses TRBV5-1 and TRBJ1-3; TRBD1 agrees at 10 bases. Germline V gives CDR1 SGHRS, CDR2 YFSETQ. CDR3 size: 16 residues. V was pared by 0 bases and J by 4 bases, with 4 bases of the junction left unmatched. The CDR3, as DNA: TGCGCCAGCAGCTTGGGACAGGGGGCAACAGGAAACACCATATATTTT. This gives the protein CASSLGQGATGNTIYF.

V gene TRBV9 combines with J gene TRBJ1-6, with D unresolved. Germline CDR1 SGDLS, CDR2 YYNGEE. With 3 bases removed from V and 7 bases from J, the gap between germline ends came to 20 bases. The CDR3 totals 17 residues. The CDR3 loop is CASSDKRGMISNSPLHF. CDR3 DNA sequence: TGTGCCAGCAGCGACAAGCGGGGAATGATTAGCAATTCACCCCTCCACTTT.

V is TRBV27 and J is TRBJ2-7; a possible D gene is TRBD2 (6 bases). V was pared by 11 bases and J by 0 bases, with 14 bases between. Germline V CDR1 and CDR2: MNHEY, SMNVEV (reference sequence). This CDR3 has 13 residues. In DNA form, the CDR3 reads TGTGCCGCCGGGACTTCGAGCTCCTACGAGCAGTACTTC. As protein: CAAGTSSSYEQYF.

Details on this clone: This specimen includes other DNA sequences encoding the same CDR3. CDR3 sequence (DNA): TGTGCCAGCAGTTACTCGGGAGACTCTGGAAACACCATATATTTT. The encoded protein is CASSYSGDSGNTIYF. This chain connects TRBV6-5 to TRBJ1-3; D remains ambiguous. Trimming cost V 0 bases and J 0 bases, with 6 bases left between them. CDR3 length: 15 amino acids. CDR1 and CDR2 (germline): MNHEY, SVGAGI.

This clone was seen only a few times. CDR3 residues: CASNPDRTTNTEAFF. The CDR3 region has the DNA TGTGCCAGCAACCCCGACAGGACCACGAACACTGAAGCTTTCTTT. The rearrangement joins TRBV2 to TRBJ1-1; D possibly corresponds to TRBD1 (6 bases). The V and J ends lost 7 bases and 1 base respectively, with 16 bases between them. The CDR3 is 15 residues long. The germline CDR1 and CDR2 sequences are SNHLY and FYNNEI.

The chain carries TRBV10-3 and TRBJ2-3; 7 bases align to TRBD1. The CDR3 extends over 15 amino acids. V was clipped by 0 bases and J by 3 bases; unmatched bases: 3. Germline loops: CDR1 ENHRY, CDR2 SYGVKD. The CDR3 spells CAISESTGETDTQYF. CDR3 sequence (DNA): TGTGCCATCAGTGAGTCAACAGGGGAGACAGATACGCAGTATTTT.

In the case of this clone: Other DNA sequences in this specimen translate into the identical CDR3. The chain links TRBV9 to TRBJ2-7; 9 bases match TRBD1. Germline lookup yields CDR1 SGDLS and CDR2 YYNGEE. The CDR3 is made up of 14 amino acids. With 0 bases clipped from V and 2 bases from J, the junction kept 0 bases outside the gene matches. Here the CDR3 reads CASSVGQGAYEQYF. CDR3 bases: TGTGCCAGCAGCGTAGGACAGGGGGCCTACGAGCAGTACTTC.

The chain carries TRBV5-5 and TRBJ1-1; D is uncertain. Trimming removed 1 base from V and 2 bases from J, with 9 bases in between. The CDR3 is made up of 14 amino acids. Germline lookup yields CDR1 SGHKS and CDR2 YYEKEE (reference sequence). The CDR3 DNA reads TGTGCCAGCAGCTTGCTCAGATACAACACTGAAGCTTTCTTT. It yields the protein CASSLLRYNTEAFF.

The V and J genes are TRBV6-1 and TRBJ1-4; a weak D match, TRBD1 (6 bases). The germline V and J ends were trimmed by 6 bases and 4 bases, with 12 bases remaining between them. The length of the CDR3 is 14 residues. Germline lookup yields CDR1 MNHNS and CDR2 SASEGT. The CDR3 DNA reads TGTGCCAGCAGGGGGGCAGGGATTAATGAAAAACTGTTTTTT. Amino acid sequence: CASRGAGINEKLFF.

The chain is built from TRBV9 and TRBJ1-2; D is possibly TRBD1 (5 bases). Germline V gene data show CDR1 as SGDLS and CDR2 as YYNGEE. V shed 0 bases and J shed 0 bases, with 15 bases lying between them. This CDR3 region has 17 residues. CDR3 residues: CASSVGQREKANYGYTF. The CDR3 coding sequence is TGTGCCAGCAGCGTAGGACAGCGGGAGAAAGCTAACTATGGCTACACCTTC. The variable domain in full, with the rest retrieved from reference TRBV9 and TRBJ1-2, is DSGVTQTPKHLITATGQRVTLRCSPRSGDLSVYWYQQSLDQGLQFLIQYYNGEERAKGNILERFSAQQFPDLHSELNLSSLELGDSALYFCASSVGQREKANYGYTFGSGTRLTVV.

This clone was picked up one time. V is TRBV11-2 and J is TRBJ2-5; D is possibly TRBD2 (6 bases). Germline V gene data show CDR1 as SGHAT and CDR2 as FQNNGV. V dropped 1 base and J dropped 5 bases, with 17 bases sitting between them. The length of the CDR3 is 16 residues. The CDR3 reads CASSLGGVGDAETQYF. DNA of the CDR3: TGTGCCAGCAGCTTAGGGGGGGTAGGGGACGCTGAGACCCAGTACTTC. The full variable domain, rest sourced from reference TRBV11-2 and TRBJ2-5, is EAGVAQSPRYKIIEKRQSVAFWCNPISGHATLYWYQQILGQGPKLLIQFQNNGVVDDSQLPKDRFSAERLKGVDSTLKIQPAKLEDSAVYLCASSLGGVGDAETQYFGPGTRLLVL.

The CDR3 spells CASRQLPGYEQFF. In nucleotides, the CDR3 is TGTGCCAGCAGGCAACTCCCGGGGTATGAGCAGTTCTTC. The chain is built from TRBV7-9 and TRBJ2-1, with D perhaps matching TRBD2 (5 bases). This CDR3 has 13 amino acids. The germline V and J ends were trimmed by 6 bases and 8 bases, with 14 bases remaining between them. CDR1 and CDR2 from the germline V gene are SEHNR and FQNEAQ (reference sequence). The full variable domain, rest sourced from reference TRBV7-9 and TRBJ2-1, is DTGVSQNPRHKITKRGQNVTFRCDPISEHNRLYWYRQTLGQGPEFLTYFQNEAQLEKSRLLSDRFSAERPKGSFSTLEIQRTEQGDSAMYLCASRQLPGYEQFFGPGTRLTVL.

The chain joins TRBV2 to TRBJ2-3; TRBD2 might be the D (5 bases). Germline CDR1 reads SNHLY; CDR2 reads FYNNEI. The CDR3 has 13 amino acids. V dropped 8 bases and J dropped 5 bases, with 14 bases sitting between them. CDR3 DNA: TGTGCCAGCGCCCGAGGGAACATAGATACGCAGTATTTT. It specifies CASARGNIDTQYF.